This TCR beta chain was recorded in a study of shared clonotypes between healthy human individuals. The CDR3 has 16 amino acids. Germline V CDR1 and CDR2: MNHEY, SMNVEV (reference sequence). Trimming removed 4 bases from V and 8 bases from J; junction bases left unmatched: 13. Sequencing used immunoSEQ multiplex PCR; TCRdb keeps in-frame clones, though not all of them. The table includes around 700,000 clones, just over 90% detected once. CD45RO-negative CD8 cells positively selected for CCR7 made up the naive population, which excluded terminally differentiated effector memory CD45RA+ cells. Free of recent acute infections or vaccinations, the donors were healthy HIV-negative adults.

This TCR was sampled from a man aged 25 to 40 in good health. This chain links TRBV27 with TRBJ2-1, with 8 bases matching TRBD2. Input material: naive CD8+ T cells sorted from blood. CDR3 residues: CASSYRKTGGGHEQFF. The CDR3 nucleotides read TGTGCCAGCAGTTACAGAAAAACGGGAGGGGGGCATGAGCAGTTCTTC.